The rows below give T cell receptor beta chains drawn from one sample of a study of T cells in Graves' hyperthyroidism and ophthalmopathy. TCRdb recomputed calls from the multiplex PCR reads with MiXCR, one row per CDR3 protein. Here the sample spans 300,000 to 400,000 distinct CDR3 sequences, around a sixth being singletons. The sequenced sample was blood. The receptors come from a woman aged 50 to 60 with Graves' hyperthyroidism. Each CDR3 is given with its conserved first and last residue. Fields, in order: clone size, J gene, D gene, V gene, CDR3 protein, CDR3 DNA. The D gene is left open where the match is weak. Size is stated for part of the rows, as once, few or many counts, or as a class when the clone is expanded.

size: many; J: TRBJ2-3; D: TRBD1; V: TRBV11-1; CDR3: CASTPTGKADTQYF; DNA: TGTGCCAGCACCCCGACAGGGAAGGCAGATACGCAGTATTTT
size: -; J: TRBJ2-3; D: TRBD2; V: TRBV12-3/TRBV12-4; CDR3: CASSLRGGGGDTQYF; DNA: TGTGCCAGCAGTCTCCGCGGGGGGGGGGGGGATACGCAGTATTTT
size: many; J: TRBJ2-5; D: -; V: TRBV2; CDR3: CASTLGETQYF; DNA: TGTGCCAGCACCCTGGGAGAGACCCAGTACTTC
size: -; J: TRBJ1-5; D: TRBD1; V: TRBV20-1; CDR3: CSAWTGDSNQPQHF; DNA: TGCAGTGCCTGGACAGGGGATAGCAATCAGCCCCAGCATTTT
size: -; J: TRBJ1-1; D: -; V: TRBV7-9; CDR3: CASSTARATRDTEAFF; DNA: TGTGCCAGCAGCACCGCCAGGGCGACGCGGGACACTGAAGCTTTCTTT
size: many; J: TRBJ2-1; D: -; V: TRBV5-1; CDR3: CASSPQGGFYEQFF; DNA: TGCGCCAGCAGCCCACAGGGTGGGTTTTATGAGCAGTTCTTC
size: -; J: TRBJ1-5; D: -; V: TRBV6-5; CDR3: CASSYHTGDQPQHF; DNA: TGTGCCAGCAGTTACCACACGGGAGATCAGCCCCAGCATTTT
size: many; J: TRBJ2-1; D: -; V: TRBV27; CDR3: CASREASLNEQFF; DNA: TGTGCCAGCAGGGAGGCCTCCTTAAATGAGCAGTTCTTC
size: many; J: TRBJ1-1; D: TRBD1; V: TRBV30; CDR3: CAWSSQGRAEAFF; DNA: TGTGCCTGGAGTTCACAGGGGAGGGCTGAAGCTTTCTTT
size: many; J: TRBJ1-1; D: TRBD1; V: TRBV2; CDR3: CASREDRGEAFF; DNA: TGTGCCAGCAGGGAGGACAGGGGTGAAGCTTTCTTT
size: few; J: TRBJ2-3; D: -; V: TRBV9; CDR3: CASSVDPGSTDTQYF; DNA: TGTGCCAGCAGCGTAGATCCGGGGAGCACAGATACGCAGTATTTT
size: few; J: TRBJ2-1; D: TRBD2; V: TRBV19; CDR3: CASSPGLVSYNEQFF; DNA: TGTGCCAGTAGTCCGGGACTAGTTTCCTACAATGAGCAGTTCTTC
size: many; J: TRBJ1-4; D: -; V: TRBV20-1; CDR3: CSARPQGDEKLFF; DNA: TGCAGTGCTAGACCTCAGGGCGATGAAAAACTGTTTTTT
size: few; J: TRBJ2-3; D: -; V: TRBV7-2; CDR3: CASSRYSDSTDTQYF; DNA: TGTGCCAGCAGCCGTTACTCAGACAGCACAGATACGCAGTATTTT
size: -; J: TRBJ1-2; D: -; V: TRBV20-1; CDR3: CSAREPGRPGYTF; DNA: TGCAGTGCTAGAGAGCCAGGGAGACCTGGCTACACCTTC
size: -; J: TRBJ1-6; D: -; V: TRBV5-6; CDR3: CASSGVYSYNSPLHF; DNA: TGTGCCAGCAGCGGCGTCTACTCCTATAATTCACCCCTCCACTTT
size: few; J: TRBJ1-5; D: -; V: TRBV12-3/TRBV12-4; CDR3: CASRGPGLGQPQHF; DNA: TGTGCCAGCAGGGGGCCGGGGCTTGGTCAGCCCCAGCATTTT
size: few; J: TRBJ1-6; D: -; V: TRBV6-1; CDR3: CASSSRGFSPLHF; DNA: TGTGCCAGCAGTTCACGAGGGTTTTCACCCCTCCACTTT
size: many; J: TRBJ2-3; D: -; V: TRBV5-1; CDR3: CASSSTGHWADTQYF; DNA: TGCGCCAGCAGCTCGACAGGCCATTGGGCAGATACGCAGTATTTT
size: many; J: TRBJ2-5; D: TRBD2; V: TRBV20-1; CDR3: CSAAGTSGQETQYF; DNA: TGCAGTGCCGCAGGGACTAGCGGCCAAGAGACCCAGTACTTC
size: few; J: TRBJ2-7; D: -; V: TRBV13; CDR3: CASSLWAESYEQYF; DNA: TGTGCCAGCAGCTTATGGGCCGAGTCCTACGAGCAGTACTTC
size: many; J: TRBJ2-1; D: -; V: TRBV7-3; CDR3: CASSLSGNREQFF; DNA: TGTGCCAGCAGCTTAAGCGGGAATCGGGAGCAGTTCTTC
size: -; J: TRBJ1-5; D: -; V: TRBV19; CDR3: CASSMERGTQPQHF; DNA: TGTGCCAGTAGTATGGAGAGGGGCACTCAGCCCCAGCATTTT
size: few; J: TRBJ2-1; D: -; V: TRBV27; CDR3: CASSGQLWDEQFF; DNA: TGTGCCAGCAGTGGACAGCTTTGGGATGAGCAGTTCTTC
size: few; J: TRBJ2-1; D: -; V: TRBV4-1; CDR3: CASSQALNNEQFF; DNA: TGCGCCAGCAGCCAAGCCCTTAACAATGAGCAGTTCTTC
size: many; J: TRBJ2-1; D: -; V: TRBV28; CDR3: CASSLPMADNEQFF; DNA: TGTGCCAGCAGTTTACCCATGGCGGACAATGAGCAGTTCTTC
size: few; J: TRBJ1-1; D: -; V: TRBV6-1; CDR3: CASLRGGAEAFF; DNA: TGTGCCAGCCTCAGGGGAGGGGCTGAAGCTTTCTTT
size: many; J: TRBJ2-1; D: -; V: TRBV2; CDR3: CASTRTHTSSYNEQFF; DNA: TGTGCCAGCACTAGGACTCACACAAGCTCCTACAATGAGCAGTTCTTC
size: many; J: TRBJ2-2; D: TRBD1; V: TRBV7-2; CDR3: CASSFIIWDRRTGELFF; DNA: TGTGCCAGCAGCTTTATTATTTGGGACAGAAGGACCGGGGAGCTGTTTTTT
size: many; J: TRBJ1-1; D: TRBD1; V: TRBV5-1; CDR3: CASSRQGDTEAFF; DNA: TGTGCCAGCTCACGACAGGGAGACACTGAAGCTTTCTTT
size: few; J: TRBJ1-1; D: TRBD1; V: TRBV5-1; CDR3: CASSLTQGAAGEAFF; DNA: TGCGCCAGCAGCCTAACTCAGGGGGCGGCTGGTGAAGCTTTCTTT
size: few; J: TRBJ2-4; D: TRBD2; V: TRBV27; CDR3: CASSFGGDKNIQYF; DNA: TGTGCCAGCAGCTTTGGGGGGGACAAAAACATTCAGTACTTC
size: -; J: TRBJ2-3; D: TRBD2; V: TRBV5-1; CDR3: CASSLARGGDTQYF; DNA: TGCGCCAGCAGCTTGGCCCGGGGGGGAGATACGCAGTATTTT
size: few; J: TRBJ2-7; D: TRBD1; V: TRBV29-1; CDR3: CSADFGQGAVEQYF; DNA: TGCAGCGCCGACTTCGGACAGGGGGCAGTCGAGCAGTACTTC
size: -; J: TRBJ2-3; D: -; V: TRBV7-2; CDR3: CASSANSRGASTDTQYF; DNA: TGTGCCAGCAGCGCCAACTCCCGGGGGGCTAGCACAGATACGCAGTATTTT
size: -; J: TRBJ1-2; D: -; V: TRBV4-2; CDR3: CASSQGNRQDYGYTF; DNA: TGTGCCAGCAGCCAAGGGAATCGGCAAGACTATGGCTACACCTTC
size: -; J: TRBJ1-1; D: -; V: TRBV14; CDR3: CASSFLGDGHTEAFF; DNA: TGTGCCAGCAGCTTCCTTGGGGACGGGCACACTGAAGCTTTCTTT
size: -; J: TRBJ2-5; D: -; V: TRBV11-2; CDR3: CASARVQETQYF; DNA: TGTGCCAGCGCCAGGGTACAAGAGACCCAGTACTTC
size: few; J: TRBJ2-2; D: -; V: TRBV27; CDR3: CASSHRVYGELFF; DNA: TGTGCCAGCAGTCACAGGGTTTACGGGGAGCTGTTTTTT
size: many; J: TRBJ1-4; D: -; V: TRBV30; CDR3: CAWSKGVGEKLFF; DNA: TGTGCCTGGAGCAAAGGGGTTGGGGAAAAACTGTTTTTT
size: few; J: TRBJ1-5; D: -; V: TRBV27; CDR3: CASSPIYSNQPQHF; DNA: TGTGCCAGCAGCCCCATCTATAGCAATCAGCCCCAGCATTTT
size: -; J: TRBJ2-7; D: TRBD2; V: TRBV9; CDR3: CASSVASGRNEQYF; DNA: TGTGCCAGCAGCGTAGCTAGCGGGAGGAACGAGCAGTACTTC
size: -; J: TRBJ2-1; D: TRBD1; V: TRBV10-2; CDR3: CASSVKAGGYEQFF; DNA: TGCGCCAGCAGTGTTAAAGCAGGGGGATATGAGCAGTTCTTC
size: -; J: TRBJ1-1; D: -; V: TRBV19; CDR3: CASCFSVNTEAFF; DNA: TGTGCCAGTTGTTTTTCCGTGAACACTGAAGCTTTCTTT
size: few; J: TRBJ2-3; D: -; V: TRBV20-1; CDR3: CSARGSAEVGADTQYF; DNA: TGCAGTGCTAGAGGTAGCGCTGAGGTTGGCGCAGATACGCAGTATTTT
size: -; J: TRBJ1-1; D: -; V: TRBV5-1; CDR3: CASSLGQFGDGAFF; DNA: TGCGCCAGCAGCTTGGGGCAGTTTGGTGATGGAGCTTTCTTT
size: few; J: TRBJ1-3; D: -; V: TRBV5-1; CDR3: CASSLYPGGSGNTIYF; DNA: TGCGCCAGCAGCTTGTATCCAGGAGGCTCTGGAAACACCATATATTTT